The 20 T cell receptor beta chains in this list originate from one sample, sequenced in a study of cytomegalovirus exposure and HLA in healthy donors. Measured with immunoSEQ multiplex PCR; TCRdb has only the in-frame clones, and not every one. Altogether over 200,000 clones are present, around 87% being singletons, with the ten largest covering about 2%. Sequenced: PBMCs. Receptors were obtained from a woman aged 18 to 35 in good health and CMV-seropositive.

The chain has TRBV5-1 and TRBJ2-6, with D unresolved. CDR1 and CDR2 (germline): SGHRS, YFSETQ. CDR3 length: 17 residues. V lost 0 bases, J lost 3 bases, and 13 bases lay in between. CDR3 DNA sequence: TGCGCCAGCAGCTTGGATCTTCGACCGGGTGGGGCCAACGTCCTGACTTTC. Translation gives CASSLDLRPGGANVLTF.

This sequence joins TRBV19 and TRBJ1-2, with D unclear. The germline CDR1 and CDR2 sequences are LNHDA and SQIVND (reference sequence). The length of the CDR3 is 14 residues. V was cut by 7 bases and J by 6 bases, with 18 bases left in between. The CDR3 coding sequence is TGTGCCAGTACCACATACTTTACAGCCGATGGCTACACCTTC. The encoded protein is CASTTYFTADGYTF.

This clone occurred a few times. The V call is TRBV13, the J call TRBJ2-7, with 11 bases identical to TRBD2. J gave up 5 bases and V 4 bases, and 4 bases lay outside the gene matches. The CDR3 is made up of 14 amino acids. Germline V gene sequence: CDR1 PRHDT, CDR2 FYEKMQ (reference sequence). The CDR3 protein is CASSSGLAGHEQYF. The DNA for the CDR3 is TGTGCCAGCAGCTCCGGACTAGCGGGCCACGAGCAGTACTTC.

This chain joins TRBV29-1 and TRBJ1-1; D is undetermined. V was shortened by 3 bases and J by 7 bases, with 9 bases between the two germline ends. The CDR3 contains 11 residues. Germline CDR1 and CDR2: SQVTM and ANQGSEA. CDR3 sequence: CSVDTGVEAFF. In nucleotides, the CDR3 is TGCAGCGTTGATACCGGAGTTGAAGCTTTCTTT.

This CDR3 is CAWSDPRGGYGYTF. The CDR3 DNA reads as TGTGCCTGGAGTGACCCAAGGGGGGGGTATGGCTACACCTTC. The chain couples TRBV30 to TRBJ1-2; possibly TRBD1 for D (6 bases). The V end lost 1 base, the J end lost 5 bases, and 14 bases lay between the germline ends. This CDR3 has 14 amino acids. In germline, CDR1 is GTSNPN, CDR2 SVGIG (reference sequence).

The chain employs TRBV7-3 and TRBJ1-1; perhaps TRBD1 as D (6 bases). Germline CDR1 is SGHTA and CDR2 is FQGTGA. This CDR3 has 15 residues. Trimming shortened V by 5 bases and J by 2 bases, and 15 bases separated the two germline ends. DNA of the CDR3: TGTGCCAGCAGCGCAGGGGCCGGACCAAACACTGAAGCTTTCTTT. It yields the protein CASSAGAGPNTEAFF. The full variable domain, its missing parts supplied by reference TRBV7-3 and TRBJ1-1, is GAGVSQTPSNKVTEKGKYVELRCDPISGHTALYWYRQSLGQGPEFLIYFQGTGAADDSGLPNDRFFAVRPEGSVSTLKIQRTERGDSAVYLCASSAGAGPNTEAFFGQGTRLTVV.

The table lists this clone with a few counts. The genes are TRBV5-4 and TRBJ1-2; D is perhaps TRBD1 (5 bases). Germline lookup yields CDR1 SGHNT and CDR2 YYREEE (reference sequence). There are 14 residues in the CDR3. Trimming left V 6 bases short and J 4 bases short, with 16 bases between. CDR3 coding DNA: TGTGCCAGCAAAGTACCGGGGGGAGGCTATGGCTACACCTTC. It specifies CASKVPGGGYGYTF.

The CDR3 here is CASSEGRGSYEQYF. CDR3 coding DNA: TGCGCCAGCAGTGAGGGAAGGGGCTCCTACGAGCAGTACTTC. This chain links TRBV10-1 with TRBJ2-7, with D maybe TRBD1 (5 bases). The CDR3 contains 14 residues. V was shortened by 2 bases and J by 0 bases, with 8 bases between the two germline ends. Germline loops: CDR1 WNHNN, CDR2 SYGVQD (reference sequence).

V and J are TRBV6-5 and TRBJ1-1; D is uncertain. Trimming stripped 0 bases from V and 0 bases from J, with 5 bases between. There are 14 residues in the CDR3. Germline loops: CDR1 MNHEY, CDR2 SVGAGI. In nucleotides, the CDR3 is TGTGCCAGCAGTTACTCGACTCTGAACACTGAAGCTTTCTTT. It codes for CASSYSTLNTEAFF.

V gene TRBV11-3 combines with J gene TRBJ2-5; 15 bases are a match to TRBD2. This CDR3 is 16 amino acids long. The germline gives CDR1 SGHNT, CDR2 YENEEA. V was clipped by 5 bases and J by 4 bases; unmatched bases: 5. CDR3 residues: CASSGLAGGVGETQYF. The CDR3 DNA sequence: TGTGCCAGCAGCGGACTAGCGGGAGGGGTTGGAGAGACCCAGTACTTC. The full variable domain, with the rest looked up from reference TRBV11-3 and TRBJ2-5, is EAGVVQSPRYKIIEKKQPVAFWCNPISGHNTLYWYLQNLGQGPELLIRYENEEAVDDSQLPKDRFSAERLKGVDSTLKIQPAELGDSAVYLCASSGLAGGVGETQYFGPGTRLLVL.

This sequence joins TRBV18 and TRBJ2-7; 8 bases fit TRBD2. CDR1 is KGHSH, CDR2 LQKENI, per germline. This CDR3 has 14 residues. Germline trimming cut 3 bases from V and 6 bases from J; bases unmatched to any gene: 7. In nucleotides, the CDR3 is TGTGCCAGCTCACCTCGTTCTAGCGGGTTCGAGCAGTACTTC. This sequence encodes CASSPRSSGFEQYF. The entire variable domain, with the rest obtained from reference TRBV18 and TRBJ2-7, is as follows: NAGVMQNPRHLVRRRGQEARLRCSPMKGHSHVYWYRQLPEEGLKFMVYLQKENIIDESGMPKERFSAEFPKEGPSILRIQQVVRGDSAAYFCASSPRSSGFEQYFGPGTRLTVT.

The chain combines TRBV28 with TRBJ2-7; D perhaps matches TRBD2 (6 bases). CDR3 length equals 16 residues. Germline CDR1 is MDHEN and CDR2 is SYDVKM. Deletions cut 5 bases from V and 1 base from J, with 18 bases between. This CDR3 reads CASSPWRGTTSYEQYF. CDR3 in DNA: TGTGCCAGCAGTCCCTGGAGGGGTACCACATCCTACGAGCAGTACTTC.

In DNA, the CDR3 is TGTGCCAGCAGATCCGGGACAGGCCTTTACGAGCAGTACTTC. Translation gives CASRSGTGLYEQYF. The V gene is TRBV6-5, the J gene TRBJ2-7, with 8 bases aligning to TRBD1. The CDR3 has 14 amino acids. Trimming cost V 6 bases and J 4 bases; bases outside gene matches: 8. CDR1 and CDR2 (germline): MNHEY, SVGAGI.

V usage is TRBV25-1 and J usage is TRBJ1-3, with TRBD1 as a possible D gene (5 bases). The CDR3 is made up of 15 amino acids. Germline V gives CDR1 MGHDK, CDR2 SYGVNS. The V end was cut by 3 bases, the J end by 4 bases, with 13 bases between. In DNA form, the CDR3 reads TGTGCCAGCAGTGATGGCGGGGCGACGGGAAACACCATATATTTT. This translates into CASSDGGATGNTIYF.

J is TRBJ2-4 and V is TRBV5-1; a weak D match, TRBD2 (6 bases). V dropped 0 bases and J dropped 0 bases, with 13 bases sitting between them. CDR1 and CDR2 from the germline V gene are SGHRS and YFSETQ. This CDR3 region has 17 residues. The CDR3 sequence: CASSLVYLTRAKNIQYF. The CDR3 DNA follows: TGCGCCAGCAGCTTGGTTTACCTGACTAGAGCCAAAAACATTCAGTACTTC.

The chain is built from TRBV5-1 and TRBJ1-2; 8 positions agree with TRBD1. This CDR3 contains 15 residues. Germline V gene lookup returns CDR1 SGHRS and CDR2 YFSETQ. V lost 2 bases, J lost 4 bases, and 7 bases stayed unmatched. CDR3 sequence reads: CASSFTGTGGYGYTF. The CDR3 bases are TGCGCCAGCAGCTTCACCGGAACAGGGGGCTATGGCTACACCTTC.

The chain recombines TRBV2 with TRBJ2-3; 16 nucleotides align to TRBD2. Germline values: CDR1 SNHLY, CDR2 FYNNEI. Losses at the gene ends were 4 bases for V and 6 bases for J; bases not matched to a gene: 16. CDR3 length: 20 residues. The CDR3 sequence: CASSVGRGTSGRAVQDTQYF. The CDR3 coding sequence is TGTGCCAGCAGTGTGGGGCGAGGGACTAGCGGGAGGGCCGTCCAGGATACGCAGTATTTT. Based on the CDR3 plus reference TRBV2 and TRBJ2-3, the full variable domain is EPEVTQTPSHQVTQMGQEVILRCVPISNHLYFYWYRQILGQKVEFLVSFYNNEISEKSEIFDDQFSVERPDGSNFTLKIRSTKLEDSAMYFCASSVGRGTSGRAVQDTQYFGPGTRLTVL.

The gene calls are TRBV10-3 and TRBJ1-1; D is perhaps TRBD1 (5 bases). Trimming took off 3 bases at V and 0 bases at J, with 11 bases between the two ends. The CDR3 contains 15 residues. Germline values: CDR1 ENHRY, CDR2 SYGVKD. The CDR3 reads CAISEELTVNTEAFF. The CDR3, as DNA: TGTGCCATCAGTGAAGAGTTGACAGTGAACACTGAAGCTTTCTTT.

This chain joins TRBV7-3 and TRBJ2-4; TRBD2 might be the D (8 bases). In germline, CDR1 is SGHTA, CDR2 FQGTGA. The germline V and J ends were trimmed by 1 base and 3 bases, with 19 bases remaining between them. The CDR3 covers 18 residues. The CDR3 here is CASSLKGASGCDKNIQYF. The CDR3 bases are TGTGCCAGCAGCTTAAAGGGGGCTAGCGGGTGTGACAAAAACATTCAGTACTTC. Full variable domain (outside the CDR3, taken from reference TRBV7-3 and TRBJ2-4): GAGVSQTPSNKVTEKGKYVELRCDPISGHTALYWYRQSLGQGPEFLIYFQGTGAADDSGLPNDRFFAVRPEGSVSTLKIQRTERGDSAVYLCASSLKGASGCDKNIQYFGAGTRLSVL.

The chain joins TRBV4-1 to TRBJ1-3; 7 bases align to TRBD1. V shed 2 bases and J 3 bases; nucleotides not matched to a gene: 7. The CDR3 has 16 amino acids. The germline V gene encodes CDR1 MGHRA and CDR2 YSYEKL. The CDR3 loop is CASSQPRQGLGNTIYF. In DNA, the CDR3 is TGCGCCAGCAGCCAACCCCGACAGGGTCTTGGAAACACCATATATTTT.